This T cell receptor beta chain was observed in a study of T-cell reconstitution after alpha-beta-depleted transplantation in children. Preparation of the TCRbeta library involved a method that used unique molecular identifiers. MiXCR, run by TCRdb on the PCR reads, gives a single entry per CDR3 protein. This sample has around 380,000 distinct CDR3 sequences, with under 13% found just once. Trimming pared 0 bases from V and 13 bases from J, leaving 18 bases between. The CDR3 is 14 residues long. From germline, CDR1 is LGHNA and CDR2 YSLEER. Sequenced material: PBMCs from the stem cell graft donor, taken from the stem cell graft. The chain links TRBV4-3 to TRBJ1-2, with a tentative D call TRBD1 (5 bases). The sequence was collected from a human donor who donated a stem cell graft to a child with acute myeloid leukemia. The CDR3 protein is CASSQDRGRAIITF. CDR3 sequence (DNA): TGCGCCAGCAGCCAAGATCGGGGCAGGGCTATAATCACCTTC.